The sequence of this T cell receptor beta chain was determined in a study of cytomegalovirus exposure and HLA in healthy donors. Study results and limitations: In a later analysis, a missense DCLRE1C variant was linked to TCR beta V- and J-gene trimming.

Concerning this clone itself: The antigen remains undetermined.

PCR was performed using 60 Vbeta and 13 Jbeta primers. Assay: immunoSEQ multiplex PCR; the TCRdb copy retains only in-frame clones and omits some. The sample yields 150,000 to 200,000 clones, 77% seen once. V was trimmed by 0 bases and J by 3 bases, leaving 7 bases between them. CDR1 is SGHDT and CDR2 is YYEEEE in the germline V gene. The CDR3 sequence is 15 residues long. This receptor was taken from an older woman in good health and CMV-seropositive. The chain combines TRBV5-6 with TRBJ1-6; D perhaps matches TRBD1 (5 bases). Sequencing was carried out using PBMCs. The CDR3 DNA reads as TGTGCCAGCAGCTTGGAAAGGGGCTATAATTCACCCCTCCACTTT. This codes for CASSLERGYNSPLHF.